This T cell receptor (beta chain) was identified in a study of T cells in Graves' hyperthyroidism and ophthalmopathy. This clonotype was observed a few times. Researchers took RNA transcripts and amplified the TCR beta CDR3 regions from them. TCR CDR3 underwent first-round RT-PCR with the HTBI primer set. TCRdb re-derived calls from the multiplex PCR reads in MiXCR, one entry per CDR3 protein. The table lists over 500,000 distinct CDR3 sequences, about 16% of them singletons. The CDR3 totals 15 residues. V lost 0 bases, J lost 4 bases, and 10 bases lay in between. The source material was blood. The chain couples TRBV12-3 or TRBV12-4 to TRBJ1-3; TRBD1 might be the D (6 bases). This clonotype was obtained from a woman under 40 with Graves' ophthalmopathy. In nucleotides, the CDR3 is TGTGCCAGCAGTTTAGCCGGACAGAGCGGAAACACCATATATTTT. Translation gives CASSLAGQSGNTIYF.